Given below is one T cell receptor (beta chain) in context. Its antigen remains unknown. Profiling relied on immunoSEQ multiplex PCR, and the TCRdb table lists in-frame clones only, not all of them. The data contain approximately 31,000 clones, roughly 94% of them singletons. These data are taken from a study of T cells in localized non-small cell lung cancer. Overall study findings and caveats: As only one tumor region underwent sequencing, heterogeneity remains possible. Uninvolved adjacent lung had higher T cell clonality than tumor and all other tissues. Across samples, adjacent lung featured a median roughly 50 of the top 100 tumor clones.

This CDR3 has 15 amino acids. Germline V gives CDR1 SGHDN, CDR2 FVKESK. Trimming took off 3 bases at V and 9 bases at J, with 18 bases between the two ends. The TCR originated in a woman aged 35 to 70 with stage I lung adenocarcinoma. The genes are TRBV14 and TRBJ1-3, with D perhaps TRBD1 (5 bases). The source material was peripheral blood, sampled before any cancer treatment. The CDR3 loop reads CASSQRSLRGGTIYF. The CDR3 DNA reads as TGTGCCAGCAGCCAGCGAAGCCTTAGGGGAGGCACCATATATTTT.